This TCR beta chain was identified during a study of T-cell reconstitution after alpha-beta-depleted transplantation in children. This clonotype was counted at least ten times. Its matching antigen is unknown. Trimming removed 4 bases from V and 6 bases from J; junction bases left unmatched: 7. The length of the CDR3 is 14 residues. Germline V gene lookup returns CDR1 SGHRS and CDR2 YFSETQ. Whole-study results and caveats: Reports say that about two months after transplant, the alpha-beta T cells came out of several hundred graft clones that had expanded. By one year post-transplant, T-cell counts and diversity largely arose from T cells that were newly produced. The origin of high day-60 TCRbeta diversity in some patients lay in surviving recipient T cells and thymic progenitors.

Unique molecular identifiers were built into the TCRbeta library. TCRdb reprocessed the PCR reads via MiXCR and lists one record per CDR3 protein. Of around 450,000 distinct CDR3 sequences in the sample, 8% to 11% are singletons; the top ten hold approximately 2%. Sequenced here: PBMCs, sampled before TCRalphabeta/CD19-depleted stem cell transplant. The J gene is TRBJ2-1, the V gene TRBV5-1; 7 bases agree with TRBD1. This clonotype was sampled from a child aged 2 to 15 with inherited bone marrow failure, due to receive a stem cell transplant. The CDR3 coding sequence is TGCGCCAGCAGCCATGACAGGGTAGGCAATGAGCAGTTCTTC. Amino acid sequence: CASSHDRVGNEQFF.